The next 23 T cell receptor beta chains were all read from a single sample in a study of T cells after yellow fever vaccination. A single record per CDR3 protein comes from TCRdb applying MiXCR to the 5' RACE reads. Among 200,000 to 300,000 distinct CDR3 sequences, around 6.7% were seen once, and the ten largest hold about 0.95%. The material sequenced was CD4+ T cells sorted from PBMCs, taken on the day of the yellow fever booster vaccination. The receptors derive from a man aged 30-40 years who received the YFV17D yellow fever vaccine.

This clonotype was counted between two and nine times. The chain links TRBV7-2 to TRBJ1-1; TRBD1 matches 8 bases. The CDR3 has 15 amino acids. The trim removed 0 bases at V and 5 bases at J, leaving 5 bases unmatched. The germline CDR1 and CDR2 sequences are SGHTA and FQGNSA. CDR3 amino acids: CASSLATGGRTEAFF. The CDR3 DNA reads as TGTGCCAGCAGCTTAGCTACAGGGGGTCGGACTGAAGCTTTCTTT.

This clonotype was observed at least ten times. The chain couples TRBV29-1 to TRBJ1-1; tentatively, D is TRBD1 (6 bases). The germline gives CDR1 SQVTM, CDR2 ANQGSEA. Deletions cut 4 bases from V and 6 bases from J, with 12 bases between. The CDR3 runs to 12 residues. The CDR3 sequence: CSVVQGIAEAFF. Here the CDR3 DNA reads TGCAGCGTTGTGCAGGGGATCGCTGAAGCTTTCTTT.

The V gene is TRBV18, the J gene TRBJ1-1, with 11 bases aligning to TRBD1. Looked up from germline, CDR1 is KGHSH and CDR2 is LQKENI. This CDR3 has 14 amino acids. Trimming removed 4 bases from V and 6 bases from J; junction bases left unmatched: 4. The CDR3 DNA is TGTGCCAGCTCACGGGACAGGGGGAGGGCTGAAGCTTTCTTT. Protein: CASSRDRGRAEAFF.

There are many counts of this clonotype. The CDR3 loop is CSVVDPNGEKLFF. Here the CDR3 DNA reads TGCAGCGTTGTGGACCCTAACGGGGAAAAACTGTTTTTT. The J gene is TRBJ1-4, the V gene TRBV29-1; D is uncertain. Germline CDR1 is SQVTM and CDR2 is ANQGSEA. The V and J ends lost 4 bases and 8 bases respectively, with 14 bases between them. The CDR3 contains 13 residues.

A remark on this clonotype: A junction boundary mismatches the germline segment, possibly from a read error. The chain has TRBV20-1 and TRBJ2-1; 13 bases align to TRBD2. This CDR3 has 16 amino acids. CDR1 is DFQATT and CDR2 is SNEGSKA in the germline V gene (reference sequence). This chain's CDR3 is CCARIRTSGRYNEQFF. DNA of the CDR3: TGCTGTGCTAGGATTAGGACTAGCGGGAGATACAATGAGCAGTTCTTC.

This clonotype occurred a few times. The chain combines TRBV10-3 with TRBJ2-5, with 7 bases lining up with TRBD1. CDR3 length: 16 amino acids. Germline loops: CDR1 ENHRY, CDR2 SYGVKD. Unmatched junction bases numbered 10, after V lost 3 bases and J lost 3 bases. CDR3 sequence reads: CAISDGQDILKETQYF. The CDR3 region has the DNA TGTGCCATCAGTGATGGACAGGACATCTTAAAAGAGACCCAGTACTTC.

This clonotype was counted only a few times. This chain's CDR3 is CASTPRRNTIYF. The CDR3 DNA reads as TGTGCCAGCACCCCGAGACGTAACACCATATATTTT. The J gene is TRBJ1-3, the V gene TRBV12-3 or TRBV12-4, with D uncertain. The CDR3 loop spans 12 amino acids. V lost 7 bases, J lost 7 bases, and 11 bases lay in between.

The CDR3 DNA reads as TGTGCCAGCAACAAGGGCTATGAGACCCAGTACTTC. Translated, it gives CASNKGYETQYF. The V call is TRBV2, the J call TRBJ2-5; D gene unclear. The CDR3 runs to 12 residues. The V end lost 7 bases, the J end lost 5 bases, and 11 bases lay between the germline ends. Germline CDR1 is SNHLY and CDR2 is FYNNEI.

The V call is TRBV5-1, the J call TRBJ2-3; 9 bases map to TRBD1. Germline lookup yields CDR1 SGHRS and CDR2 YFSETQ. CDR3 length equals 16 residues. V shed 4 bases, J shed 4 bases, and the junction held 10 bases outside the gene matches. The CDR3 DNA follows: TGCGCCAGCAGCCTCCCCGGGACAGGGTCCCCAGATACGCAGTATTTT. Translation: CASSLPGTGSPDTQYF.

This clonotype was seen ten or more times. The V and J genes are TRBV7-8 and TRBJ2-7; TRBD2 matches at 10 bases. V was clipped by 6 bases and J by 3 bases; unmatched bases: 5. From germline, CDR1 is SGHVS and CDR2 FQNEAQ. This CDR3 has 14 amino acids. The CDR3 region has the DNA TGTGCCAGCAGGCAGCGGGAGGGAAGCTACGAGCAGTACTTC. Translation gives CASRQREGSYEQYF.

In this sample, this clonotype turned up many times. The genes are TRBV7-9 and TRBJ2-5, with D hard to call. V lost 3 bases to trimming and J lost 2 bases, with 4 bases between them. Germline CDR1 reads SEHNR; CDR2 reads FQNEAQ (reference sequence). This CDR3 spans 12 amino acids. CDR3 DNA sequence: TGTGCCAGCAGCTTTGCTCAAGAGACCCAGTACTTC. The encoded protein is CASSFAQETQYF.

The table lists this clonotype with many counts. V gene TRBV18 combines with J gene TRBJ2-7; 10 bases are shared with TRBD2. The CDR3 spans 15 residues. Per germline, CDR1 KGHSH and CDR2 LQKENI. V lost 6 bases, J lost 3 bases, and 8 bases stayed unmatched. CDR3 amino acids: CASSLLAGEGYEQYF. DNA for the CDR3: TGTGCCAGCTCTCTCCTAGCGGGAGAGGGCTACGAGCAGTACTTC.

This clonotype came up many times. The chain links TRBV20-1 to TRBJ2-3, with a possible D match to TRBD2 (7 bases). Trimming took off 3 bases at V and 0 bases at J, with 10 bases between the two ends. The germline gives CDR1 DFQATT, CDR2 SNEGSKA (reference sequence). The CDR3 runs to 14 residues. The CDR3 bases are TGCAGTGCTAGTGGGGGGGCGAGCACAGATACGCAGTATTTT. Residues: CSASGGASTDTQYF.

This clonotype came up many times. The CDR3 DNA sequence: TGCAGTGCTAGAGCGAGGGGGCACGGTTACGAGCAGTACTTC. Protein sequence: CSARARGHGYEQYF. The V call is TRBV20-1, the J call TRBJ2-7; 7 bases agree with TRBD1. This CDR3 region has 14 residues. The germline gives CDR1 DFQATT, CDR2 SNEGSKA (reference sequence). The ends lost 1 base at V and 4 bases at J; junction bases unmatched: 7.

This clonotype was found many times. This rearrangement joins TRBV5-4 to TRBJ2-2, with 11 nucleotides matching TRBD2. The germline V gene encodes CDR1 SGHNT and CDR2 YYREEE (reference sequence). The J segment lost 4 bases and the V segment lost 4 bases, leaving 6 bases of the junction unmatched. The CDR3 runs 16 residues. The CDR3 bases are TGTGCCAGCAGCCCTAGCGGGAGGAGGGTCACCGGGGAGCTGTTTTTT. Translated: CASSPSGRRVTGELFF.

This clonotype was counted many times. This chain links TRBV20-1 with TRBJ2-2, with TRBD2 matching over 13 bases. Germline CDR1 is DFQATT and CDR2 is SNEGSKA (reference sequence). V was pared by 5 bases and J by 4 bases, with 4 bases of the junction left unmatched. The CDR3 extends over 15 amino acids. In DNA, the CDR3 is TGCAGTGCTCACGGACTAGCGGGAGCCACCGGGGAGCTGTTTTTT. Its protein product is CSAHGLAGATGELFF.

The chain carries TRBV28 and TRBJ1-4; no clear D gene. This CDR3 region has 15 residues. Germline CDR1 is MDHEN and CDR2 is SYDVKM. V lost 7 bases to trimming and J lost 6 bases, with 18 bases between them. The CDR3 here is CASNSPGISDEKLFF. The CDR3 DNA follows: TGTGCCAGCAATTCACCGGGGATTTCGGATGAAAAACTGTTTTTT.

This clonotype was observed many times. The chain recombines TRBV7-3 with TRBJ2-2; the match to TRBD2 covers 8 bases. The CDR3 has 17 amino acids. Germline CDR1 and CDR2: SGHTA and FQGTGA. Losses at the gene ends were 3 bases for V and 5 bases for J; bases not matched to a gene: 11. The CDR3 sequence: CASSLKASGLQTGELFF. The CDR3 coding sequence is TGTGCCAGCAGCTTGAAGGCTAGCGGGTTACAGACCGGGGAGCTGTTTTTT.

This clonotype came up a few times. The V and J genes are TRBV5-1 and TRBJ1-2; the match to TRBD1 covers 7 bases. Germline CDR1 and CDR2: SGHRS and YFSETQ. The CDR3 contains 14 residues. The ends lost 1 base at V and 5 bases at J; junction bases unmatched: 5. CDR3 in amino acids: CASSLTGELYGYTF. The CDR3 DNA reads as TGCGCCAGCAGCTTGACAGGGGAATTGTATGGCTACACCTTC.

The CDR3 region is CASSLGGSLDNEQFF. The DNA for the CDR3 is TGTGCCAGCAGCTTAGGGGGGAGCTTGGACAATGAGCAGTTCTTC. This chain connects TRBV7-9 to TRBJ2-1; D possibly matches TRBD1 or TRBD2 (5 bases each). V was cut by 1 base and J by 5 bases, with 12 bases left in between. Looked up from germline, CDR1 is SEHNR and CDR2 is FQNEAQ (reference sequence). CDR3 length equals 15 residues.

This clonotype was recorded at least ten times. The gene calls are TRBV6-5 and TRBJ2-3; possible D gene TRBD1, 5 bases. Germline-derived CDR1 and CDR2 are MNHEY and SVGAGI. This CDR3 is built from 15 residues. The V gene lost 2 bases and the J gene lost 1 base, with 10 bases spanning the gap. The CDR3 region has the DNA TGTGCCAGCAGTTACGCACAGGCTGGCACAGATACGCAGTATTTT. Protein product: CASSYAQAGTDTQYF.

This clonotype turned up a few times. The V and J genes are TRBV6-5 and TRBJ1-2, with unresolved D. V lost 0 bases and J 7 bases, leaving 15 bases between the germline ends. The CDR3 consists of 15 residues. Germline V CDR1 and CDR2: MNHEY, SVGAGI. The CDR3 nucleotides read TGTGCCAGCAGTTACTCGATCGAAGGGTGGGGTGGCTACACCTTC. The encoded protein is CASSYSIEGWGGYTF.

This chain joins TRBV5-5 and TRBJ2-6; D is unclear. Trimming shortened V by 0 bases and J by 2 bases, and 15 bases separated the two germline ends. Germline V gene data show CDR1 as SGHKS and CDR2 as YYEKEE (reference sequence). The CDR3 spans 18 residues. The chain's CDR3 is CASSLVSLRAPGANVLTF. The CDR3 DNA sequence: TGTGCCAGCAGCTTGGTCAGTTTAAGGGCACCTGGGGCCAACGTCCTGACTTTC.